The rows below give T cell receptor beta chains drawn from one sample of a study of molecular identifiers for immune sequencing clone quantification. A single record per CDR3 protein comes from TCRdb applying MiXCR to the PCR reads. The table records over 90,000 distinct CDR3 sequences, 35% of them present only once. The sequencing sample was made of naive CD8+ T cells from blood, with Jurkat cell RNA spiked in. The receptors derive from a human donor in good health. Some libraries in this study had Jurkat cell RNA spiked in. The CDR3 runs from the conserved cysteine through the conserved F or W. Fields, in order: V gene, clone size, D gene, J gene, CDR3 DNA, CDR3 protein. The D gene is left open where the match is weak. For some rows the clone size is stated as once, few or many, or as a class when expanded; others skip it.

>TRBV10-3|few|TRBD2|TRBJ2-3
TGTGCCGCCGGGGGGGGGGTGACCACAGATACGCAGTATTTT
CAAGGGVTTDTQYF
>TRBV28|few|-|TRBJ2-7
TGTGCCAGCAGTTTGCTTTCCAGTCCGCTCGAGCAGTACTTC
CASSLLSSPLEQYF
>TRBV12-3/TRBV12-4|many|TRBD2|TRBJ2-5
TGTGCCAGCAGTTTCGAGGTTAGGGGACTAGATGAGACCCAGTACTTC
CASSFEVRGLDETQYF
>TRBV7-2|many|-|TRBJ2-7
TGTGCCAGCAGCTTGGGAACCTACGAGCAGTACTTC
CASSLGTYEQYF
>TRBV7-9|few|-|TRBJ1-6
TGTGCCAGCAGCTTAGGGGGCATGGACTCACCCCTCCACTTT
CASSLGGMDSPLHF
>TRBV28|-|-|TRBJ2-5
TGTGCCAGCAGACCTGAACCCGTAGAGACCCAGTACTTC
CASRPEPVETQYF
>TRBV28|-|-|TRBJ2-7
TGTGCCAGCAGTATATACAGAGCCTACGAGCAGTACTTC
CASSIYRAYEQYF
>TRBV4-3|-|-|TRBJ2-5
TGCGCCAGCAGCCAAGTAATTGGCGGGAAGAAGGGGAAGACCCAGTACTTC
CASSQVIGGKKGKTQYF
>TRBV27|-|TRBD1|TRBJ1-4
TGTGCCAGCAGCCCATTGGCGACAGGGTCTAATGAAAAACTGTTTTTT
CASSPLATGSNEKLFF
>TRBV28|many|-|TRBJ2-3
TGTGCCAGCAGTTTATCCTTAGCGTATACGCAGTATTTT
CASSLSLAYTQYF
>TRBV13|-|-|TRBJ1-2
TGTGCCAGCAGCTTAGGCCGACAGCCCTATGGCTACACCTTC
CASSLGRQPYGYTF
>TRBV29-1|many|-|TRBJ1-5
TGCAGCGTTATTGAGGGGGGACGCAATCAGCCCCAGCATTTT
CSVIEGGRNQPQHF
>TRBV7-2|many|-|TRBJ2-7
TGTGCCAGCAGCTTAGGATTGCCGGGACGGCGAAGGCACGAGCAGTACTTC
CASSLGLPGRRRHEQYF
>TRBV13|few|-|TRBJ2-7
TGTGCCAGCAGCCCTCCCGGCCCCGGCCCGGAGCAGTACTTC
CASSPPGPGPEQYF
>TRBV7-6|many|-|TRBJ2-5
TGTGCCAGCAGCTTAGAGGCCAGAAAAGAGACCCAGTACTTC
CASSLEARKETQYF
>TRBV28|-|-|TRBJ2-3
TGTGCCTGCAGAACCGGGACTGATACGCAGTATTTT
CACRTGTDTQYF
>TRBV12-3/TRBV12-4|-|-|TRBJ2-3
TGTGCCAGCAGTACGTCAGGGGACCGGCAATTT
CASSTSGDRQF
>TRBV13|-|TRBD2|TRBJ2-7
TGTGCCAGCAGCTCCTGGCTAGCGGGAGGTCGAGAGCAGTACTTC
CASSSWLAGGREQYF
>TRBV2|-|-|TRBJ1-5
TGTGCCAGCAGTGCTAGCAATCAGCCCCAGCATTTT
CASSASNQPQHF
>TRBV28|-|-|TRBJ2-3
TGTGCCAGCAGTTTCGTATTACGGGAGTGGGGCACAGATACGCAGTATTTT
CASSFVLREWGTDTQYF
>TRBV28|many|-|TRBJ1-5
TGTGCCAGCAGCATACTTTCGGTTAACCCTCAGCCCCAGCATTTT
CASSILSVNPQPQHF
>TRBV5-5|-|-|TRBJ2-3
TGTGCCAGCAGCTTCGCCGGGGACTTAGATACGCAGTATTTT
CASSFAGDLDTQYF
>TRBV12-3/TRBV12-4|few|TRBD1|TRBJ2-3
TGTGCCAGCAGGAAACAGGGGGGCGCAACAGATACGCAGTATTTT
CASRKQGGATDTQYF
>TRBV7-9|few|-|TRBJ2-4
TGTGCCAGCAGCTTAAGGTTGGGGCCTCTAGCCAAAAACATTCAGTACTTC
CASSLRLGPLAKNIQYF
>TRBV29-1|few|-|TRBJ2-7
TGCAGCGTTCTCACTCTTGAGCGGACCTCCTACGAGCAGTACTTC
CSVLTLERTSYEQYF